The 28 T cell receptor beta chains in this list originate from one sample, sequenced in a study of beta chain features in type 1 diabetes. TCRB transcripts that were expressed got sequenced, as all of the isolated RNA had been reverse transcribed. Clones were read by immunoSEQ multiplex PCR, and TCRdb kept only the in-frame ones, dropping some. This table has approximately 340,000 clones, over 13% appearing once. The sequencing input was naive CD4+ T cells from blood. Every receptor here comes from a woman aged 18-29 years in good health.

This chain joins TRBV2 and TRBJ1-2; tentatively, D is TRBD1 (5 bases). The CDR3 covers 16 residues. Germline V gene lookup returns CDR1 SNHLY and CDR2 FYNNEI. Trimming pared 10 bases from V and 4 bases from J, leaving 25 bases between. CDR3 sequence reads: CATCLAGGLESYGYTF. The CDR3, as DNA: TGTGCCACCTGCTTAGCGGGGGGATTAGAGTCCTATGGCTACACCTTC.

This clone was found a few times. The chain recombines TRBV19 with TRBJ1-5; TRBD1 matches 12 bases. Germline V lookup: CDR1 LNHDA, CDR2 SQIVND (reference sequence). The CDR3 is 19 residues long. V lost 5 bases and J lost 2; bases outside the gene matches: 13. Written as DNA, the CDR3 is TGTGCCAGTAGTTCGCCGTTGGGACAGGGGGCGAGTGGCAATCAGCCCCAGCATTTT. Translated, it gives CASSSPLGQGASGNQPQHF.

This clone has more than one count but fewer than ten. The V call is TRBV18, the J call TRBJ1-1; 9 bases are shared with TRBD1. There are 16 residues in the CDR3. Germline lookup yields CDR1 KGHSH and CDR2 LQKENI. The V gene end was trimmed by 3 bases and the J gene end by 3 bases; junction bases not matched to a gene: 8. The CDR3 is CASSPRDRAGYTEAFF. DNA of the CDR3: TGTGCCAGCTCACCCCGGGACAGGGCCGGGTACACTGAAGCTTTCTTT.

The chain couples TRBV2 to TRBJ2-5; 9 positions match TRBD1. V shed 6 bases and J 5 bases; nucleotides not matched to a gene: 7. The germline V gene encodes CDR1 SNHLY and CDR2 FYNNEI. The CDR3 covers 14 residues. The CDR3 loop is CASSTRTGAETQYF. CDR3 coding DNA: TGTGCCAGCAGCACGAGGACAGGGGCCGAGACCCAGTACTTC.

This clone was counted a few times. One junction end disagrees with the germline gene, perhaps due to a read error. This chain joins TRBV28 and TRBJ1-1, with D unresolved. The CDR3 sequence is 11 residues long. In germline, CDR1 is MDHEN, CDR2 SYDVKM. The CDR3 bases are TGTGCCAGCAGTTCAAGTAAAACAGAATACTTT. It codes for CASSSSKTEYF.

The chain has TRBV25-1 and TRBJ1-1; 8 bases are shared with TRBD1. J was trimmed by 7 bases and V by 3 bases; bases with no gene match: 13. The CDR3 length is 16 residues. In germline, CDR1 is MGHDK, CDR2 SYGVNS. The CDR3 DNA sequence: TGTGCCAGCAGTGAGTTTGTTTCAGGGGGCGCGAATGAAGCTTTCTTT. Residues: CASSEFVSGGANEAFF.

The chain joins TRBV30 to TRBJ2-6, with 8 bases that match TRBD1. The V segment lost 3 bases and the J segment 4 bases; nucleotides outside the gene matches: 5. The CDR3 has 15 amino acids. Per the germline V gene, CDR1 is GTSNPN and CDR2 is SVGIG (reference sequence). The CDR3 spells CAWRYQGAGANVLTF. The CDR3 nucleotides read TGTGCCTGGAGGTATCAGGGGGCCGGGGCCAACGTCCTGACTTTC.

A few counts support this clone. CDR3 residues: CAWSVSVLGELFF. CDR3 nucleotide sequence: TGTGCCTGGAGTGTATCAGTCCTCGGGGAGCTGTTTTTT. This rearrangement joins TRBV30 to TRBJ2-2; D gene ambiguous. This CDR3 is 13 amino acids long. Germline CDR1 and CDR2: GTSNPN and SVGIG (reference sequence). With 0 bases removed from V and 7 bases from J, the gap between germline ends came to 9 bases.

This clone has only a few counts. J is TRBJ2-1 and V is TRBV28, with D perhaps TRBD2 (6 bases). With 7 bases removed from V and 8 bases from J, the gap between germline ends came to 18 bases. From germline, CDR1 is MDHEN and CDR2 SYDVKM. CDR3 length: 14 amino acids. The CDR3 sequence: CASNRRGIGDEQFF. The CDR3 DNA follows: TGTGCCAGCAATCGGAGGGGCATTGGCGATGAGCAGTTCTTC.

The sample holds a few counts of this clone. This rearrangement joins TRBV6-5 to TRBJ1-5; D is unresolved. The CDR3 contains 15 residues. Germline CDR1 MNHEY, CDR2 SVGAGI. V dropped 8 bases and J dropped 0 bases, with 14 bases sitting between them. The DNA for the CDR3 is TGTGCCAGCGGGTTGAGGCCTTATAGCAATCAGCCCCAGCATTTT. Its protein is CASGLRPYSNQPQHF.

This clone was seen more than once but under ten times. The chain employs TRBV29-1 and TRBJ1-1, with a weak D call TRBD1 (6 bases). This CDR3 has 13 amino acids. In germline, CDR1 is SQVTM, CDR2 ANQGSEA. V gave up 6 bases and J gave up 0 bases, with 11 bases separating them. The CDR3 DNA follows: TGCAGCGTAGACAGGCTTCTGAACACTGAAGCTTTCTTT. Protein product: CSVDRLLNTEAFF.

This clone was seen more than once but under ten times. This chain links TRBV28 with TRBJ1-5; D call uncertain. This CDR3 has 12 residues. The germline V gene has CDR1 MDHEN and CDR2 SYDVKM. Between the trimmed V and J ends, which lost 4 bases and 10 bases, there was a span of 11 bases. CDR3 amino acids: CASSSLGQPQHF. The DNA of the CDR3 is TGTGCCAGCAGTTCCCTTGGGCAACCCCAGCATTTT.

The chain joins TRBV28 to TRBJ2-7; D is uncertain. The CDR3 extends over 17 amino acids. Trimming removed 3 bases at V and 0 bases at J, with 18 bases between. Germline lookup yields CDR1 MDHEN and CDR2 SYDVKM. Written as DNA, the CDR3 is TGTGCCAGCAGTTTTACCCTTCGGGTACAACCCTCCTACGAGCAGTACTTC. Protein: CASSFTLRVQPSYEQYF.

This clone was recorded a few times. The CDR3 DNA reads TGCGCCAGCAGCCGTGGGACAGCAACTAATGAAAAACTGTTTTTT. It encodes CASSRGTATNEKLFF. The V gene is TRBV4-3, the J gene TRBJ1-4, with 7 bases fitting TRBD1. The length of the CDR3 is 15 residues. V lost 4 bases, J lost 0 bases, and 2 bases stayed unmatched. Looked up from germline, CDR1 is LGHNA and CDR2 is YSLEER.

This clone was counted between two and nine times. The V gene is TRBV29-1, the J gene TRBJ1-4; D unresolved. Deletions cut 6 bases from V and 1 base from J, with 12 bases between. CDR3 size: 14 residues. In germline, CDR1 is SQVTM, CDR2 ANQGSEA. The CDR3 reads CSVVTGGTNEKLFF. The DNA of the CDR3 is TGCAGCGTCGTAACGGGAGGAACTAATGAAAAACTGTTTTTT.

This chain links TRBV7-9 with TRBJ2-3, with D possibly being TRBD1 (5 bases). This CDR3 comprises 15 residues. The V end was cut by 0 bases, the J end by 2 bases, with 9 bases between. CDR1 and CDR2 from the germline V gene are SEHNR and FQNEAQ (reference sequence). The CDR3 DNA reads TGTGCCAGCAGCTTAGCAGGGGTTTCCACAGATACGCAGTATTTT. Protein: CASSLAGVSTDTQYF.

The V gene is TRBV7-9, the J gene TRBJ2-7; 11 bases map to TRBD2. Germline V gene lookup returns CDR1 SEHNR and CDR2 FQNEAQ (reference sequence). The trim removed 0 bases at V and 4 bases at J, leaving 2 bases unmatched. There are 15 residues in the CDR3. The CDR3 bases are TGTGCCAGCAGCTTAGCTAGCGGGAGGGCTTACGAGCAGTACTTC. Protein product: CASSLASGRAYEQYF.

V usage is TRBV5-1 and J usage is TRBJ2-2, with D tentatively TRBD2 (5 bases). Looked up from germline, CDR1 is SGHRS and CDR2 is YFSETQ. This CDR3 has 15 amino acids. V shed 4 bases and J shed 1 base, with 11 bases lying between them. The CDR3 protein is CASSGGRRNTGELFF. CDR3 coding DNA: TGCGCCAGCAGCGGAGGACGGAGGAACACCGGGGAGCTGTTTTTT.

This clone came up a few times. V gene TRBV11-2 combines with J gene TRBJ2-3, with 9 bases matching TRBD2. The length of the CDR3 is 15 residues. CDR1 SGHAT and CDR2 FQNNGV come from the germline V gene. Trimming removed 5 bases from V and 3 bases from J; junction bases left unmatched: 6. CDR3 sequence: CASSRTLAGTDTQYF. CDR3 DNA sequence: TGTGCCAGCAGCCGCACCCTAGCGGGGACAGATACGCAGTATTTT.

This clone was found a few times. The chain has TRBV7-2 and TRBJ2-7; weak D call: TRBD2 (7 bases). V gave up 5 bases and J gave up 5 bases, with 13 bases separating them. The CDR3 sequence is 13 residues long. Looked up from germline, CDR1 is SGHTA and CDR2 is FQGNSA. The CDR3 DNA is TGTGCCAGCAGCAAAAGAGGGGGGGACGAGCAGTACTTC. Residues: CASSKRGGDEQYF. The variable domain in full, with the rest retrieved from reference TRBV7-2 and TRBJ2-7, is GAGVSQSPSNKVTEKGKDVELRCDPISGHTALYWYRQSLGQGLEFLIYFQGNSAPDKSGLPSDRFSAERTGGSVSTLTIQRTQQEDSAVYLCASSKRGGDEQYFGPGTRLTVT.

This clone was counted between two and nine times. V usage is TRBV27 and J usage is TRBJ1-5; the D gene is possibly TRBD1 (6 bases). V lost 5 bases, J lost 2 bases, and 16 bases lay in between. CDR1 and CDR2 from the germline V gene are MNHEY and SMNVEV (reference sequence). This CDR3 is built from 16 residues. The CDR3 loop reads CASSPRGGAGNQPQHF. Here the CDR3 DNA reads TGTGCCAGCAGTCCCCGGGGGGGGGCGGGCAATCAGCCCCAGCATTTT.

The chain employs TRBV5-1 and TRBJ2-7; a weak D match, TRBD2 (6 bases). Germline assignment: CDR1 SGHRS and CDR2 YFSETQ. The CDR3 contains 16 residues. The V gene lost 1 base and the J gene lost 0 bases, with 14 bases spanning the gap. CDR3 in DNA: TGCGCCAGCAGCTTGTCGGTGGGAGGCAGCTCCTACGAGCAGTACTTC. Its translation is CASSLSVGGSSYEQYF.

This chain connects TRBV20-1 to TRBJ2-7; possible D gene TRBD2, 5 bases. This CDR3 is 10 amino acids long. V lost 3 bases to trimming and J lost 5 bases, with 5 bases between them. Per the germline V gene, CDR1 is DFQATT and CDR2 is SNEGSKA (reference sequence). CDR3 coding DNA: TGCAGTGCTAGGAGGGACGAGCAGTACTTC. It specifies CSARRDEQYF.

This clone was recorded a few times. The V call is TRBV29-1, the J call TRBJ2-3; 7 bases align to TRBD1. CDR1 and CDR2 from the germline V gene are SQVTM and ANQGSEA. This CDR3 spans 15 amino acids. The junction had 15 bases not matched to a gene; V was cut back by 7 bases and J by 5 bases. The CDR3 is CSAKQIGTALDTQYF. CDR3 in DNA: TGCAGCGCTAAGCAAATCGGGACAGCTTTAGATACGCAGTATTTT.

The sample holds a few counts of this clone. J is TRBJ2-1 and V is TRBV7-9, with TRBD2 matching over 11 bases. V gave up 1 base and J gave up 5 bases; unmatched junction bases: 1. This CDR3 has 15 residues. The germline V gene has CDR1 SEHNR and CDR2 FQNEAQ (reference sequence). CDR3 bases: TGTGCCAGCAGCTTAGGTAGCGGGAGGGACAATGAGCAGTTCTTC. Residues: CASSLGSGRDNEQFF.

The J gene is TRBJ1-5, the V gene TRBV7-9; a weak D match, TRBD1 (6 bases). Germline V gives CDR1 SEHNR, CDR2 FQNEAQ (reference sequence). The CDR3 totals 13 residues. V was pared by 5 bases and J by 5 bases, with 10 bases between. CDR3 in amino acids: CASSPDRYQPQHF. In DNA form, the CDR3 reads TGTGCCAGCAGCCCGGACAGATATCAGCCCCAGCATTTT.

J is TRBJ1-1 and V is TRBV5-1, with TRBD1 identical over 9 bases. Trimming removed 2 bases from V and 6 bases from J; junction bases left unmatched: 5. The germline gives CDR1 SGHRS, CDR2 YFSETQ. The CDR3 covers 14 residues. The CDR3 DNA reads TGCGCCAGCAGCTTAGGACAGGGGAGGCCTGAAGCTTTCTTT. Translating gives CASSLGQGRPEAFF.

A few counts support this clone. As DNA, the CDR3 is TGCAGCGTGGAGACAGGACGCAATCAGCCCCAGCATTTT. Translation gives CSVETGRNQPQHF. The V and J genes are TRBV29-1 and TRBJ1-5; a weak D match, TRBD1 (6 bases). Germline values: CDR1 SQVTM, CDR2 ANQGSEA. V was cut by 6 bases and J by 2 bases, with 11 bases left in between. The CDR3 has 13 amino acids.